This paragraph covers one T cell receptor beta chain sequence. Sequencing used immunoSEQ multiplex PCR; TCRdb keeps in-frame clones, though not all of them. The table includes around 100,000 clones, around 90% detected once. There are 15 residues in the CDR3. The germline V gene encodes CDR1 SGDLS and CDR2 YYNGEE. The ends were cut back, 4 bases at V and 0 bases at J, with 10 bases in the middle. These data are taken from a study of control samples from healthy donors and cancer patients. The receptor's source is a woman aged 18-29 years in good health. Material: blood. The chain uses TRBV9 and TRBJ1-4, with a weak D call TRBD1 (6 bases). The CDR3 is CASSSSGATNEKLFF. The CDR3 bases are TGTGCCAGCAGCTCGTCAGGGGCAACTAATGAAAAACTGTTTTTT.